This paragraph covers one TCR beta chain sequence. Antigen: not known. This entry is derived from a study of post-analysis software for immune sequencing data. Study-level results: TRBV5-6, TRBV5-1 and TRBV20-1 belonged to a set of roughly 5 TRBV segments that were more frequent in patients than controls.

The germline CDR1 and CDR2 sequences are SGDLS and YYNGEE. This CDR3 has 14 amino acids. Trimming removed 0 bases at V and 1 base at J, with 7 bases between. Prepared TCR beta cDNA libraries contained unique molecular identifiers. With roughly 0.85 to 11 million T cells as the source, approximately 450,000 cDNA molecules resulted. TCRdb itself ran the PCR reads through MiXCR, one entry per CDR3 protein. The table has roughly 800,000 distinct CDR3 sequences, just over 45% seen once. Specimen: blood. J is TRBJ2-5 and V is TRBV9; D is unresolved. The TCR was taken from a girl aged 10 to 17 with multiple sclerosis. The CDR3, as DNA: TGTGCCAGCAGCGTAGGGGCGAGCCAAGAGACCCAGTACTTC. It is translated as CASSVGASQETQYF.